This T cell receptor (beta chain) derives from a study of response to subunit inactivated influenza vaccine. Each CDR3 protein gets one entry after TCRdb re-called the RT-PCR reads with MiXCR. Of fewer than 350,000 distinct CDR3 sequences in the sample, roughly a fifth were seen once. CDR3 size: 16 residues. V shed 7 bases, J shed 3 bases, and the junction held 8 bases outside the gene matches. Germline V gene lookup returns CDR1 MNHEY and CDR2 SMNVEV (reference sequence). Points on this clonotype: Its antigen is as yet unknown.

Study-wide findings and caveats: Authors proposed each seasonal influenza vaccination draws in few new T cells.

This receptor was obtained from a man aged 50 to 75 who received an inactivated influenza vaccine. Source: PBMCs from blood, taken about 20 months after vaccination. V is TRBV27 and J is TRBJ2-3; 12 nucleotides agree with TRBD2. This chain's CDR3 is CASTGLAGSKTDTQYF. The CDR3 region has the DNA TGTGCCAGCACGGGACTAGCGGGTTCGAAGACAGATACGCAGTATTTT.